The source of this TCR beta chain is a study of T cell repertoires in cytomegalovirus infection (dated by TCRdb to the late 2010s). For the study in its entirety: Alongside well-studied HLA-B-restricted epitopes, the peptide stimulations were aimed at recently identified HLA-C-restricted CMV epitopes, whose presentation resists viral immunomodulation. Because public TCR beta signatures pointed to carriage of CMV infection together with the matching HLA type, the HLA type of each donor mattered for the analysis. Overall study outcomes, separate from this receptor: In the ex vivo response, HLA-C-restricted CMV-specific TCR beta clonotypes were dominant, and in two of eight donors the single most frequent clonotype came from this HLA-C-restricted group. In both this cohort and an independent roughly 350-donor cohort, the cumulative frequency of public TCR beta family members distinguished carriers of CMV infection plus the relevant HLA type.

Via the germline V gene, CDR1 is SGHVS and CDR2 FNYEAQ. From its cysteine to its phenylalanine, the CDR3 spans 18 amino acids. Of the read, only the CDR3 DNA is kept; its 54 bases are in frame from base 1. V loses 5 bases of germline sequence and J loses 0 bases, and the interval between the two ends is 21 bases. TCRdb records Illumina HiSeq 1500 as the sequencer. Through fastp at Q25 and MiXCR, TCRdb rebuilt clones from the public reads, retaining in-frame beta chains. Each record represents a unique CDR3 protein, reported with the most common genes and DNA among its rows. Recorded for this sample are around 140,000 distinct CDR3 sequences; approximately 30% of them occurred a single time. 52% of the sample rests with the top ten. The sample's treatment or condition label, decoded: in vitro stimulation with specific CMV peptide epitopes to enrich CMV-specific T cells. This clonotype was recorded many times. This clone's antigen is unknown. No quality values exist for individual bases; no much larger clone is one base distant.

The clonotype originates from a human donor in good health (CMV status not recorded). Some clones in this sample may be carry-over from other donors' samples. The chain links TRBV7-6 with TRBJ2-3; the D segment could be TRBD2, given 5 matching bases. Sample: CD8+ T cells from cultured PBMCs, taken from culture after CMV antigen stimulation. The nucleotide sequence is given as TGTGCCAGCAGCCTTGGCTCTGTGGGAGAGACTAGCACAGATACGCAGTATTTT. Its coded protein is CASSLGSVGETSTDTQYF.